The T cell receptor (beta chain) described here comes from a study of immune cell composition in non-small cell lung cancer. Study observations and caveats: Clones >0.5% enriched in tumour were rarer in adenocarcinoma (roughly 33%) than squamous (about 80%).

Sequencing used immunoSEQ multiplex PCR; TCRdb keeps in-frame clones, though not all of them. The sample includes 15,000 or so clones, roughly 66% of them seen just once. A remark on this clone: As yet, its antigen is unknown.

Germline-derived CDR1 and CDR2 are SEHNR and FQNEAQ (reference sequence). V shed 3 bases and J 4 bases; nucleotides not matched to a gene: 7. The CDR3 totals 16 residues. The rearrangement joins TRBV7-9 to TRBJ2-5, with TRBD1 matching 11 bases. Source material: lung tumor tissue. The source of this sequence is a human donor with non-small cell lung cancer. This CDR3 is CASSFPWTGGLETQYF. The CDR3, as DNA: TGTGCCAGCAGCTTTCCGTGGACAGGGGGCTTAGAGACCCAGTACTTC.